This T cell receptor beta chain comes out of a study of cytomegalovirus exposure and HLA in healthy donors. The PCR was carried out with 60 Vbeta primers and 13 Jbeta primers. Study processing details: There were 80 million to 95 million unique TCR beta chains by a later count, and about 12 million of them were shared. Only in-frame clones appear in the TCRdb table, and some are missing; sequencing was by immunoSEQ multiplex PCR. The V and J calls and clone size come from that table; D and trimming were worked out from the DNA. The sample lists around 200,000 clones; about four fifths were seen once. V shed 6 bases and J 4 bases; nucleotides not matched to a gene: 5. Germline CDR1 reads SNHLY; CDR2 reads FYNNEI. CDR3 length equals 15 residues.

Sequenced: PBMCs. The V call is TRBV2, the J call TRBJ2-3, with 12 positions matching TRBD2. The clonotype comes from a man aged 50 to 60 in good health and CMV-seronegative. CDR3 in amino acids: CASRPGTSGPDTQYF. DNA for the CDR3: TGTGCCAGCAGACCCGGGACTAGCGGGCCAGATACGCAGTATTTT. Full variable domain (missing parts from reference TRBV2 and TRBJ2-3): EPEVTQTPSHQVTQMGQEVILRCVPISNHLYFYWYRQILGQKVEFLVSFYNNEISEKSEIFDDQFSVERPDGSNFTLKIRSTKLEDSAMYFCASRPGTSGPDTQYFGPGTRLTVL.